This TCR beta chain was obtained from a study of cytomegalovirus exposure and HLA in healthy donors. Both 60 Vbeta primers and 13 Jbeta primers went into the PCR. Libraries were prepared by immunoSEQ multiplex PCR; TCRdb keeps only in-frame clonotypes and omits some of them. This table holds under 200,000 clones, 81% found once. The V gene end was trimmed by 5 bases and the J gene end by 5 bases; junction bases not matched to a gene: 5. Per the germline V gene, CDR1 is KGHSH and CDR2 is LQKENI. The CDR3 contains 14 residues. This clonotype was sampled from a man in his fifties in good health and CMV-seropositive. The J gene is TRBJ1-5, the V gene TRBV18; 8 nucleotides align to TRBD1. The sample taken for sequencing was PBMCs. CDR3 bases: TGTGCCAGCTCAGCAGGGGGCGCGGATCAGCCCCAGCATTTT. Its translation is CASSAGGADQPQHF.